This T cell receptor beta chain derives from a study of cytomegalovirus exposure and HLA in healthy donors. Study-level results: Cytomegalovirus association was listed for 170 or so TCR beta chains. One variant, a missense change in DCLRE1C, was linked in a later analysis to TCR beta V- and J-gene trimming. Published work reported that the classifier diagnosed cytomegalovirus status with high specificity and sensitivity.

As for this clone: The antigen is unknown. It is likely a read error: a sequence one base away is far more abundant. Other DNA sequences in this specimen translate into the identical CDR3.

PCR involved 60 Vbeta and 13 Jbeta primers. TCRdb's table, derived via immunoSEQ multiplex PCR, lists solely in-frame clones and lacks some. The table lists 99,000 or so clones, just under 80% of them singletons, with roughly 5.7% in the top ten. CDR3 size: 15 residues. V shed 2 bases, J shed 6 bases, and the junction held 6 bases outside the gene matches. Per germline, CDR1 SGHRS and CDR2 YFSETQ. The chain uses TRBV5-1 and TRBJ1-1, with 11 bases aligning to TRBD1. The specimen was PBMCs. The TCR sequence derives from a male donor in good health and CMV-seronegative. CDR3 amino acids: CASSLKGQGASEAFF. The CDR3 DNA follows: TGCGCCAGCAGCTTAAAAGGACAGGGGGCATCTGAAGCTTTCTTT.